The 6 T cell receptor beta chains reported below all come from one sample, sequenced in a study of Graves' ophthalmopathy and Graves' hyperthyroidism. RNA transcripts were the source from which TCR beta CDR3 regions were amplified. The library came from an HTBI-primed first-round RT-PCR and a second-round multiplex PCR. TCRdb redid the calling of the multiplex PCR reads with MiXCR, one entry per CDR3 protein. The table records about 1.1 million distinct CDR3 sequences, less than 45% of them present only once. The sample taken for sequencing was peripheral blood or thyroid tissue (not recorded which). These TCRs come from an adult man with Graves' hyperthyroidism.

This clonotype was seen at least ten times. The chain employs TRBV2 and TRBJ1-5; 9 bases agree with TRBD1. The V gene's germline CDR1 is SNHLY and CDR2 FYNNEI. This CDR3 spans 17 amino acids. Unmatched junction bases numbered 9, after V lost 3 bases and J lost 3 bases. CDR3 nucleotides: TGTGCCAGCAGTGACGGTGGGACAGGGATAAACAATCAGCCCCAGCATTTT. It encodes CASSDGGTGINNQPQHF.

V gene TRBV7-8 combines with J gene TRBJ2-2; TRBD2 agrees at 9 bases. CDR1 and CDR2 (germline): SGHVS, FQNEAQ. The V segment lost 5 bases and the J segment 5 bases; nucleotides outside the gene matches: 9. The CDR3 spans 16 residues. The DNA for the CDR3 is TGTGCCAGCAGCGTCGAGACTAGCGGAAGGACCGGGGAGCTGTTTTTT. This translates into CASSVETSGRTGELFF.

This clonotype was seen at least ten times. The chain links TRBV5-1 to TRBJ1-1; a possible D gene is TRBD1 (5 bases). The germline V gene encodes CDR1 SGHRS and CDR2 YFSETQ. Trimming took 4 bases from V and 5 from J, leaving 9 bases between them. This CDR3 is 12 amino acids long. The CDR3: CASSDQGTEAFF. CDR3 nucleotide sequence: TGCGCCAGCAGCGACCAGGGTACTGAAGCTTTCTTT.

The CDR3 sequence: CASRLGQGGYQPQHF. CDR3 DNA sequence: TGTGCCAGCAGGCTGGGGCAGGGAGGTTATCAGCCCCAGCATTTT. This rearrangement joins TRBV27 to TRBJ1-5, with a tentative D call TRBD1 (5 bases). The CDR3 is made up of 15 amino acids. Germline CDR1 MNHEY, CDR2 SMNVEV (reference sequence). V lost 6 bases and J 5 bases, leaving 17 bases between the germline ends.

This clonotype was picked up a small number of times. The V gene is TRBV5-5, the J gene TRBJ1-2, with D maybe TRBD1 (6 bases). Per the germline V gene, CDR1 is SGHKS and CDR2 is YYEKEE (reference sequence). V dropped 6 bases and J dropped 12 bases, with 33 bases sitting between them. The CDR3 length is 17 residues. The CDR3 DNA is TGTGCCAGCAATTTGGACAGTTCGGTCCTTGCCCTATCTATAGACACCTTC. Translated, it gives CASNLDSSVLALSIDTF.

This chain links TRBV25-1 with TRBJ1-6; 7 positions match TRBD1. The length of the CDR3 is 15 residues. Trimming cost V 3 bases and J 7 bases; bases outside gene matches: 6. Per germline, CDR1 MGHDK and CDR2 SYGVNS. The CDR3 DNA follows: TGTGCCAGCAGTGATTCCGGGACAGTAAATTCACCCCTCCACTTT. Protein: CASSDSGTVNSPLHF.